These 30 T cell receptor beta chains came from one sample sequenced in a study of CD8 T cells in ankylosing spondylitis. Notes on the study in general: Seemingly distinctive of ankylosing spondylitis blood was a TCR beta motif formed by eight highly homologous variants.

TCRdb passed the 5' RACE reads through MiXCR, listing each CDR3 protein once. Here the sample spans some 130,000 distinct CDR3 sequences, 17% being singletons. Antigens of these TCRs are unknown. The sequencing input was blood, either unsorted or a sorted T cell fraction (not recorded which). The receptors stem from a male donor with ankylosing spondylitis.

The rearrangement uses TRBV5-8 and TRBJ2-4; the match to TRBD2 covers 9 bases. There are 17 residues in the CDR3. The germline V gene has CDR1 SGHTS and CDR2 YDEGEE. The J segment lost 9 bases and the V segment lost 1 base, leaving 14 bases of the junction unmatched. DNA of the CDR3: TGTGCCAGCAGCTTGCCCCGGGCGGGAGGGTCCGGGAGCATTCAGTACTTC. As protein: CASSLPRAGGSGSIQYF.

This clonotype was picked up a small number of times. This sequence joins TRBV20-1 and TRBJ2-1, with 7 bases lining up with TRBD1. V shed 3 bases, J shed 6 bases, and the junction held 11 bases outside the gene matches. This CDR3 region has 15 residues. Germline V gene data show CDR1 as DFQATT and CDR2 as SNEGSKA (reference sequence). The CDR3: CSARGTVPGVNEQFF. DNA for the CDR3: TGCAGTGCTAGGGGGACAGTTCCCGGGGTCAATGAGCAGTTCTTC.

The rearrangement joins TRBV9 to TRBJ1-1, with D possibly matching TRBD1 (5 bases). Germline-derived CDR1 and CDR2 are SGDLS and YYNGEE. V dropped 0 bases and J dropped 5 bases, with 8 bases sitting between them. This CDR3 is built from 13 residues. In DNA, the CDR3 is TGTGCCAGCAGCGTAGGGGGGAGTACTGAAGCTTTCTTT. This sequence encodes CASSVGGSTEAFF. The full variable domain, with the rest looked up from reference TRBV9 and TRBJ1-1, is DSGVTQTPKHLITATGQRVTLRCSPRSGDLSVYWYQQSLDQGLQFLIQYYNGEERAKGNILERFSAQQFPDLHSELNLSSLELGDSALYFCASSVGGSTEAFFGQGTRLTVV.

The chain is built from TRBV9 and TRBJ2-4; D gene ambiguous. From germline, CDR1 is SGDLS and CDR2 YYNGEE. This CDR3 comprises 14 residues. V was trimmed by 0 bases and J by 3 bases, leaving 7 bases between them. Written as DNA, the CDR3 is TGTGCCAGCAGCGTAGAGGATGGCAAAAACATTCAGTACTTC. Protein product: CASSVEDGKNIQYF.

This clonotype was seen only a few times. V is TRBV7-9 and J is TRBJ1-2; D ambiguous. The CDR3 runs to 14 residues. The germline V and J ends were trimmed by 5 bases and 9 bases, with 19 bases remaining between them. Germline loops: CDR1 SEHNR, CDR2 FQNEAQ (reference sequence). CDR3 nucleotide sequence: TGTGCCAGCAGCCCGCTCAAGAGTATGGAACGCTACACCTTC. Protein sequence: CASSPLKSMERYTF.

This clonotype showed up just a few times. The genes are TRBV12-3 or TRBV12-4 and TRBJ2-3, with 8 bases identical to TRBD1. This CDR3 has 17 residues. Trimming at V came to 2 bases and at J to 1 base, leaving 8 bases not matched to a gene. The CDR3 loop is CASSLIAVQGGTDTQYF. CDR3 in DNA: TGTGCCAGCAGTTTAATCGCCGTACAGGGGGGCACAGATACGCAGTATTTT.

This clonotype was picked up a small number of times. The CDR3 bases are TGTGCCAGTAGAGGACAGGAGCAAGAGACCCAGTACTTC. Translated: CASRGQEQETQYF. The chain is built from TRBV19 and TRBJ2-5; TRBD1 aligns across 7 bases. This CDR3 contains 13 residues. Germline loops: CDR1 LNHDA, CDR2 SQIVND (reference sequence). Trimming removed 6 bases from V and 2 bases from J; junction bases left unmatched: 3.

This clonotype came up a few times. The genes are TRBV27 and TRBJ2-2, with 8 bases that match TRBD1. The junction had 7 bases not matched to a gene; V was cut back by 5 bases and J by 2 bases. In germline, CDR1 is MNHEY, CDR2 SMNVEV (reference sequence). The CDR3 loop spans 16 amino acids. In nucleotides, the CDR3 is TGTGCCAGCAGTAAACCGACAGGGGTAAACACCGGGGAGCTGTTTTTT. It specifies CASSKPTGVNTGELFF.

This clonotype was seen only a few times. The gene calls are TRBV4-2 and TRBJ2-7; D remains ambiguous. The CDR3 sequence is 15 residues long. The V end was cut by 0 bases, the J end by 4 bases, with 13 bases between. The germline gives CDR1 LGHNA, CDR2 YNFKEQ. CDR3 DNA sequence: TGTGCCAGCAGCCAAGAACTGTTAGAAGCTTACGAGCAGTACTTC. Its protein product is CASSQELLEAYEQYF.

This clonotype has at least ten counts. CDR3 region: CASSISDAIRELFF. For the CDR3, the DNA is TGTGCCAGTAGCATTTCGGACGCAATTCGGGAGCTGTTTTTT. This chain uses TRBV9 with TRBJ2-2; D ambiguous. There are 14 residues in the CDR3. Germline V gives CDR1 SGDLS, CDR2 YYNGEE. V was cut by 8 bases and J by 9 bases, with 20 bases left in between.

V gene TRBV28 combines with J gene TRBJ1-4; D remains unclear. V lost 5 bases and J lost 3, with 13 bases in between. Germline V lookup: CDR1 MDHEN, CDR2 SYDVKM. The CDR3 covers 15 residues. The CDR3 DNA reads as TGTGCCAGCAGTAGGACGGTCGACGCTAATGAAAAACTGTTTTTT. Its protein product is CASSRTVDANEKLFF.

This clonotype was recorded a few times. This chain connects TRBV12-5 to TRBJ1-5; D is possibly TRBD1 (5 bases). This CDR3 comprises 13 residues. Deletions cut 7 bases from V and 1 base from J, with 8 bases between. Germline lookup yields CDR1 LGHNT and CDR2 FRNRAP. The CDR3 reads CASAWDSNQPQHF. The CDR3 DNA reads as TGTGCTAGTGCCTGGGACAGCAATCAGCCCCAGCATTTT.

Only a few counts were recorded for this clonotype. CDR3 protein: CASKDRSTDTQYF. The CDR3, as DNA: TGTGCCAGCAAGGACAGGAGCACAGATACGCAGTATTTT. This chain links TRBV2 with TRBJ2-3, with TRBD1 identical over 7 bases. The ends lost 7 bases at V and 0 bases at J; junction bases unmatched: 1. Germline V gene data show CDR1 as SNHLY and CDR2 as FYNNEI. CDR3 length equals 13 residues.

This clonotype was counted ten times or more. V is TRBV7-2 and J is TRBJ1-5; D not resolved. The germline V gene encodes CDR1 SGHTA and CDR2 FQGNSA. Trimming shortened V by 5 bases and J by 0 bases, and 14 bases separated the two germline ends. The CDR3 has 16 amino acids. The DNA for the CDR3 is TGTGCCAGCAGCCAATCCGGACTGCTTAGCAATCAGCCCCAGCATTTT. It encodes CASSQSGLLSNQPQHF.

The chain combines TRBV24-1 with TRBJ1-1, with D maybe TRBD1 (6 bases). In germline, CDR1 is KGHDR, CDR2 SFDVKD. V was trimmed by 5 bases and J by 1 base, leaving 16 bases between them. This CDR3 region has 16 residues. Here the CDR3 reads CATSAGRGRGNTEAFF. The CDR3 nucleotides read TGTGCCACCAGTGCCGGTAGGGGCAGGGGGAACACTGAAGCTTTCTTT.

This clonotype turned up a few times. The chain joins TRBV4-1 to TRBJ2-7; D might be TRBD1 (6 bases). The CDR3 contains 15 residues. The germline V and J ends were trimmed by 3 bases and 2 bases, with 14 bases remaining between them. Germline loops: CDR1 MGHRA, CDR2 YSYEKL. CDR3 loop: CASSHPGQGTYEQYF. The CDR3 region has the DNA TGCGCCAGCAGCCACCCGGGACAAGGGACCTACGAGCAGTACTTC.

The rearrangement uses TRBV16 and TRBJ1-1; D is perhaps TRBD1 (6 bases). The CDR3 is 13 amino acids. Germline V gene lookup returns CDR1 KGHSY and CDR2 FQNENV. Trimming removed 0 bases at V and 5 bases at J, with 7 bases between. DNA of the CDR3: TGTGCCAGCAGCCAATCGAGGGGGACTGAAGCTTTCTTT. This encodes CASSQSRGTEAFF.

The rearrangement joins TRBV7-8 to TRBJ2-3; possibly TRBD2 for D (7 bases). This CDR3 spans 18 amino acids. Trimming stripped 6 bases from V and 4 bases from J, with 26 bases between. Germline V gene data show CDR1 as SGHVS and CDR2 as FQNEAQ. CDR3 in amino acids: CASSSPGAYRGGADTQYF. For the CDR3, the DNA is TGTGCCAGCAGTTCCCCGGGGGCCTACCGGGGAGGGGCAGATACGCAGTATTTT.

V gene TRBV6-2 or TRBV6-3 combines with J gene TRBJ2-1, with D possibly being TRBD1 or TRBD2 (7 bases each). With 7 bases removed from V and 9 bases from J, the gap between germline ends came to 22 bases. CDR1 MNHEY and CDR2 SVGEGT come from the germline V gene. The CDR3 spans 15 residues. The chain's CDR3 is CASTRDSGLVGEQFF. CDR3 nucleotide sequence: TGTGCCAGCACCCGGGACAGCGGACTAGTTGGTGAGCAGTTCTTC.

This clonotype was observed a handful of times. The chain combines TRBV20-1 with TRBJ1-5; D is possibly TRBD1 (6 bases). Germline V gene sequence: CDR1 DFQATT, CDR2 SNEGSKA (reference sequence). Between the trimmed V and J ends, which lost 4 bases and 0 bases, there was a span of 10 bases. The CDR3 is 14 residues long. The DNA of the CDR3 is TGCAGTGCTACGGACAGCTATAGCAATCAGCCCCAGCATTTT. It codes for CSATDSYSNQPQHF.

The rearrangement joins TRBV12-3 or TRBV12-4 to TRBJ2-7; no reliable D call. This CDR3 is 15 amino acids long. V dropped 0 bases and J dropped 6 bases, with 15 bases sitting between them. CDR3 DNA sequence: TGTGCCAGCAGTTTAGCGACGAACTCACTACTCGAGCAGTACTTC. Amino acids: CASSLATNSLLEQYF.

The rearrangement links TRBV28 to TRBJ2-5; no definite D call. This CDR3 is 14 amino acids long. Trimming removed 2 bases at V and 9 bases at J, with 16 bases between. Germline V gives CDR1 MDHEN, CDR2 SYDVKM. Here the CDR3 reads CASSLTDPPWAQYF. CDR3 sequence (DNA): TGTGCCAGCAGTTTAACGGATCCTCCATGGGCCCAGTACTTC. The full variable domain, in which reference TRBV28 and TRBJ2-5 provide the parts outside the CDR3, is DVKVTQSSRYLVKRTGEKVFLECVQDMDHENMFWYRQDPGLGLRLIYFSYDVKMKEKGDIPEGYSVSREKKERFSLILESASTNQTSMYLCASSLTDPPWAQYFGPGTRLLVL.

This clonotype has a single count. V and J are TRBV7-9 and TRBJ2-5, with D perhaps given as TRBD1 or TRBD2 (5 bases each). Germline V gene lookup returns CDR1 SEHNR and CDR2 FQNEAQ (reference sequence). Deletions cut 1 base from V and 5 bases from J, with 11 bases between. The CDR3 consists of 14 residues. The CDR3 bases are TGTGCCAGCAGCTTAGTCGAGGGGCCCGAGACCCAGTACTTC. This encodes CASSLVEGPETQYF.

The CDR3 bases are TGCGCCAGCAGCCTGGGACTAGCGGGAGGGTACTACGAGCAGTACTTC. Amino acids: CASSLGLAGGYYEQYF. The rearrangement links TRBV5-1 to TRBJ2-7, with 16 bases lining up with TRBD2. Germline V gene data show CDR1 as SGHRS and CDR2 as YFSETQ. J gave up 3 bases and V 4 bases, and 4 bases lay outside the gene matches. The CDR3 sequence is 16 residues long. The full variable domain, completed using reference TRBV5-1 and TRBJ2-7, is KAGVTQTPRYLIKTRGQQVTLSCSPISGHRSVSWYQQTPGQGLQFLFEYFSETQRNKGNFPGRFSGRQFSNSRSEMNVSTLELGDSALYLCASSLGLAGGYYEQYFGPGTRLTVT.

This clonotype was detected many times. The CDR3 sequence: CAISGLAAHNEQFF. CDR3 DNA: TGTGCCATTTCCGGACTAGCGGCACACAATGAGCAGTTCTTC. This sequence joins TRBV12-3 or TRBV12-4 and TRBJ2-1; 10 positions agree with TRBD2. The CDR3 is made up of 14 amino acids. V lost 10 bases and J lost 5; bases outside the gene matches: 8.

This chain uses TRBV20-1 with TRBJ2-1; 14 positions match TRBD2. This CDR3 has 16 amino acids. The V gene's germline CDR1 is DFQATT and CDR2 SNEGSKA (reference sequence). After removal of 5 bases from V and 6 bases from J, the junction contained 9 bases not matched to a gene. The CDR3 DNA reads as TGCAGTGCTTCGCCCCAGACTAGCGGGAGGGCCAATGAGCAGTTCTTC. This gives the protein CSASPQTSGRANEQFF.

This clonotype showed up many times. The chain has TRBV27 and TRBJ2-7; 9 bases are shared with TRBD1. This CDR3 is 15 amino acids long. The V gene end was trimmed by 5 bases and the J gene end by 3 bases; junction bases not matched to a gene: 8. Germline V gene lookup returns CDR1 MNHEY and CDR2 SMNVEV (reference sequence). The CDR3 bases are TGTGCCAGCAGTCCGGACAGGGGAGGAGGCTACGAGCAGTACTTC. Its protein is CASSPDRGGGYEQYF.

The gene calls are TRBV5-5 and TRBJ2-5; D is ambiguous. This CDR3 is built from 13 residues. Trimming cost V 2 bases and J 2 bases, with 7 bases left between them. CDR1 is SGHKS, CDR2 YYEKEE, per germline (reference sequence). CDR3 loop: CASSFQGQETQYF. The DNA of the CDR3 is TGTGCCAGCAGCTTTCAAGGACAAGAGACCCAGTACTTC.

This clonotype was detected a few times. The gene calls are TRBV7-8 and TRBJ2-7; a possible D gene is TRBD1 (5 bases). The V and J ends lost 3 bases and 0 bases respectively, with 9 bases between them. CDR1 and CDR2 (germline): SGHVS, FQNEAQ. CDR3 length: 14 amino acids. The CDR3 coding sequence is TGTGCCAGCAGCTTCTCGGACACCTCCTACGAGCAGTACTTC. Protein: CASSFSDTSYEQYF.

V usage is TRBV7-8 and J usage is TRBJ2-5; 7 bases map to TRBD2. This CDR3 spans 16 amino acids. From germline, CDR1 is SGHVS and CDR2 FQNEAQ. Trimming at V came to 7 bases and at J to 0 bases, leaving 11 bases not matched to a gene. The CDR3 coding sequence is TGTGCCAGCACCTGGCGGCTAGCGGACTACCAAGAGACCCAGTACTTC. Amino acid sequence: CASTWRLADYQETQYF.